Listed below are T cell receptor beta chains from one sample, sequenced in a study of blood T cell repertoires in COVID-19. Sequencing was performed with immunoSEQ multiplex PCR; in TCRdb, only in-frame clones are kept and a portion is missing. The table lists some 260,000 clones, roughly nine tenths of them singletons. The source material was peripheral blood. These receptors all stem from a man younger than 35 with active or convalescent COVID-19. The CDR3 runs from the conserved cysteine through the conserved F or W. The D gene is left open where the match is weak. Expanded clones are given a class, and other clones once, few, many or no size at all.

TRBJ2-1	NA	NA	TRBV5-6	TGTGCCAGCAGCTCACAGGGAGCTGAGCAGTTCTTC	CASSSQGAEQFF
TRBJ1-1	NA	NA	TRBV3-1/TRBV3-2	TGTGCCAGCAGAGACGCGGCAGGGGACACTGAAGCTTTCTTT	CASRDAAGDTEAFF
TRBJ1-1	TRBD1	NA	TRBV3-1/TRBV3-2	TGTGCCAGCAGCCGAGGGACAGTAACTGCTGAAGCTTTCTTT	CASSRGTVTAEAFF
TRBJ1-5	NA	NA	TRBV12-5	TGTGCTAGTTTGAGATCCGGGATCAATCAGCCCCAGCATTTT	CASLRSGINQPQHF
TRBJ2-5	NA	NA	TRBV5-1	TGCGCCAGCAGCTTGGTAGGTGCGGGGAAATTGGAGACCCAGTACTTC	CASSLVGAGKLETQYF
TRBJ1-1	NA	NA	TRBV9	TGTGCCAGCAGCGTAGATCTCTCGAACACTGAAGCTTTCTTT	CASSVDLSNTEAFF
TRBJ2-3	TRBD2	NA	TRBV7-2	TGTGCCAGCAGCAAAGCGGGGGGGCTTATTGATACGCAGTATTTT	CASSKAGGLIDTQYF
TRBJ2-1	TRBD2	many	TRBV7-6	TGTGCCAGCAGCTTGGCCAGCGGGAGGCTCAACAATGAGCAGTTCTTC	CASSLASGRLNNEQFF
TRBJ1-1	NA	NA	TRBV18	TGTGCCAGCTCACCATTAGGAGGGGAAGCTTTCTTT	CASSPLGGEAFF
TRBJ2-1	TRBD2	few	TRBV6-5	TGTGCCAGCAGTCGTGTAGCGGGGGACAATGAGCAGTTCTTC	CASSRVAGDNEQFF
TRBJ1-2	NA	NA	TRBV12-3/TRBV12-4	TGTGCCAGCAGTTCCCGACAAGCCGCGCGCTACACCTTC	CASSSRQAARYTF
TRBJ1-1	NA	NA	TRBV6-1	TGTGCCAGCAGTGAAGCGACCGGGAGCACTGAAGCTTTCTTT	CASSEATGSTEAFF
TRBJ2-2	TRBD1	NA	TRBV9	TGTGCCAGCAGCGCCCGGGACAGGGTGAACACCGGGGAGCTGTTTTTT	CASSARDRVNTGELFF
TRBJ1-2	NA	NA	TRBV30	TGTGCCGGTAGAAGGCTCTCGGGGGGCTACACCTTC	CAGRRLSGGYTF
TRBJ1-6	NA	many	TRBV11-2	TGTGCCAGCAGCTTAGATCCGGTCCCCCAAACACCCCTCCACTTT	CASSLDPVPQTPLHF
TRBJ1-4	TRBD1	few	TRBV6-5	TGTGCCAGCAGAGGACAGGACGATAGTGAAAAACTGTTTTTT	CASRGQDDSEKLFF
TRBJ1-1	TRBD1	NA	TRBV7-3	TGTGCCAGCAGGACGGCAGGGGGGAGCACTGAAGCTTTCTTT	CASRTAGGSTEAFF
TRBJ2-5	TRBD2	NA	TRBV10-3	TGTGCCATCATGAAGGGACTAGCGGGAGGGAGGGAGACCCAGTACTTC	CAIMKGLAGGRETQYF
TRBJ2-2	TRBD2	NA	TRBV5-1	TGCGCCAGCAGCTTCGAACTAGCGGGAGTAGGAGAGCTGTTTTTT	CASSFELAGVGELFF
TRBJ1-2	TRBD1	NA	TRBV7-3	TGTGCCAGCAGCACCCGGGACAGGGAGGGCTACACCTTC	CASSTRDREGYTF
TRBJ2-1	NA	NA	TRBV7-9	TGTGCCAGCAGCTTAGCGCTGAGCGGCTCCTACAATGAGCAGTTCTTC	CASSLALSGSYNEQFF
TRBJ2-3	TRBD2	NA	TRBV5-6	TGTGCCGGGACTAGCGGCACGTCTGGCACAGATACGCAGTATTTT	CAGTSGTSGTDTQYF
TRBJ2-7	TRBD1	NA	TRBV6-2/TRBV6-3	TGTGCCAGCAGTTACTCGACGGGACAGGGGAGCTACGAGCAGTACTTC	CASSYSTGQGSYEQYF
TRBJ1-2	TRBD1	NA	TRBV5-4	TGTGCCAGCAGTCCATCCAGGACAGGGGTGGACGGCTACACCTTC	CASSPSRTGVDGYTF
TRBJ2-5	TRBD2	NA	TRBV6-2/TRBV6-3	TGTGCCAGCAGTCGAACTAGCGTGGAGACCCAGTACTTC	CASSRTSVETQYF
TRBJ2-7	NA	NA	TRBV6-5	TGTGCCAGCAGCGCCGGTTCATACGAGCAGTACTTC	CASSAGSYEQYF
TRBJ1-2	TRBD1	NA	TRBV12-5	TGTGCTAGTGGTTTGGTAGGGGGACAGAACTATGGCTACACCTTC	CASGLVGGQNYGYTF
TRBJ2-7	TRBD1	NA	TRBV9	TGTGCCAGCAGCCCGAGGGACAGAGACCTTTACGAGCAGTACTTC	CASSPRDRDLYEQYF
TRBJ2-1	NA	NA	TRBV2	TGTGCCAGCAGTGAAGCGCTTCGGACAGTCCAGTTCTTC	CASSEALRTVQFF
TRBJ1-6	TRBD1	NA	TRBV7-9	TGTGCCGCTGGGACAGGCCCCGGAGAACATAATTCACCCCTCCACTTT	CAAGTGPGEHNSPLHF
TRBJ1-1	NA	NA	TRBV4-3	TGCGCCAGCAGCCAAGAGGTCACAGGGCTGACTGAAGCTTTCTTT	CASSQEVTGLTEAFF
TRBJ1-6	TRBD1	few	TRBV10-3	TGTGCCATCAGTGACTCCACCGGGACAGATTATAATTCACCCCTCCACTTT	CAISDSTGTDYNSPLHF
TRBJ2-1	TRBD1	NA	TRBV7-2	TGTGCCAGCAGCCGTCGGACAGGGCCGGGGAATGAGCAGTTCTTC	CASSRRTGPGNEQFF
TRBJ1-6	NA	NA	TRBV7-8	TGTGCCAGCAGATATGGACGGGATTATTCACCCCTCCACTTT	CASRYGRDYSPLHF
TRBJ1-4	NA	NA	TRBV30	TGTGCCTGGGGGCGGTTCGGGGAAAAACTGTTTTTT	CAWGRFGEKLFF
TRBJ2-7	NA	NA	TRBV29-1	TGCAGCCCACCTAGGAGACCTAGAAGGACCTACGAGCAGTACTTC	CSPPRRPRRTYEQYF
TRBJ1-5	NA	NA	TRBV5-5	TGTGCCAGCAGCTTGGCGCAGGGCTATCAGCCCCAGCATTTT	CASSLAQGYQPQHF
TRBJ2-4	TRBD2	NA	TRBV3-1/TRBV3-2	TGTGCCAGCAGCCAACCGCCCGGGGGGGCTCACATTCAGTACTTC	CASSQPPGGAHIQYF
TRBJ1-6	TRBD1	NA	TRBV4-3	TGCGCCAGCAGCCAAGATCGTACAGGGGTTTCACCCCTCCACTTT	CASSQDRTGVSPLHF
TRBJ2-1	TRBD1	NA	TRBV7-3	TGTGCCAGCAGTTTAGGACAGGGTGGTGAGCAGTTCTTC	CASSLGQGGEQFF
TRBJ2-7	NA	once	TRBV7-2	TGTGCCAGCAGCTTAGCGGGGCCCTACGAGCAGTACTTC	CASSLAGPYEQYF